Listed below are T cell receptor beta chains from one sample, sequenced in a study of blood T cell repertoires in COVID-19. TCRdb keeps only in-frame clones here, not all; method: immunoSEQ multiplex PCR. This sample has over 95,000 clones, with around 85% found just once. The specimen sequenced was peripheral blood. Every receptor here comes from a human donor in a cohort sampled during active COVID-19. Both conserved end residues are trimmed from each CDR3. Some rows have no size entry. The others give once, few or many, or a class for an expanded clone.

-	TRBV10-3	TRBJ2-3	AIGGAGTDTQY
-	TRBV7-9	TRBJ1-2	ASSHTGQGGGYT
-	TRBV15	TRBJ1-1	ATSRGTAKNTEAF
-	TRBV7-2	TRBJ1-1	ASSFRFRNTEAF
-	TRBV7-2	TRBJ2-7	ASSLVAGSREQY
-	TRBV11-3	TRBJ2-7	ASSLGQGNYEQY
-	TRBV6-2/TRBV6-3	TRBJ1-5	ASSSQGVDQPQH
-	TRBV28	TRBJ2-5	ASSSGGETIWTQY
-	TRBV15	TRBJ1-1	ATSIPRGGNTEAF
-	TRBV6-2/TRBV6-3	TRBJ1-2	ASSYEGVGGYT
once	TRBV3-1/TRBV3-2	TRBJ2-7	ASSQDLGVPYEQY
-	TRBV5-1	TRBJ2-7	ASSLWVPEGDRSYEQY
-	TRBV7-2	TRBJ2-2	ASSFNRGRVPGELF
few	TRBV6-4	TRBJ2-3	ASSDAGGSTDTQY
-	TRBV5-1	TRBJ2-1	ASSNGLAGGIEQF
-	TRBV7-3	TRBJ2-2	ASSLRAKGELF
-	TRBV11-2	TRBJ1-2	ASSPRVTNYGYT
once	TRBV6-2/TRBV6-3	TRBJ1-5	ASSRRGNNQPQH
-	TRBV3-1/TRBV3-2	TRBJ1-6	ASSPRGSSYNSPLH
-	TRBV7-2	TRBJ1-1	ASSLTGNTEAF
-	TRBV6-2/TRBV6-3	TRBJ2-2	ASSGRTNTGELF
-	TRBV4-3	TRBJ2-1	ASSERGAGNNEQF
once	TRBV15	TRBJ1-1	ATSSRQLNTEAF
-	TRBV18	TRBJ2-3	ASSPGLEGTDTQY
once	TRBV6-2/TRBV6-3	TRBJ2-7	ASSSGWGEPSYEQY
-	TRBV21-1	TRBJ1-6	ASSKRRTDGVSPLH
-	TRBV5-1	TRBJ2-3	ASSFRTSPSTDTQY
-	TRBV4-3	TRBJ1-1	ASSPRRYTEAF
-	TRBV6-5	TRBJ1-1	ASSPWTGRATEAF
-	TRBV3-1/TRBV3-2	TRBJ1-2	ASSQEPGGYGYT
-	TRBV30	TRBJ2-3	AWSAGVSGYTDTQY
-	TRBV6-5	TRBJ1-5	ASMFRGRNQPQH
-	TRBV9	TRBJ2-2	ASSVSLAGAYTGELF